The 31 T cell receptor beta chains below come from one sample, sequenced in a study of shared clonotypes between healthy human individuals. Sequenced by immunoSEQ multiplex PCR; TCRdb stores in-frame clones only, minus some. The sample lists hundreds of thousands of clones; over 65% were seen once. The material sequenced was PBMCs. All receptors derive from a middle-aged woman in good health. Some clones in this sample may be carry-over from other donors' samples.

The chain is built from TRBV7-2 and TRBJ2-7; 8 positions agree with TRBD2. CDR1 and CDR2 from the germline V gene are SGHTA and FQGNSA. The length of the CDR3 is 16 residues. V gave up 1 base and J gave up 0 bases; unmatched junction bases: 5. The CDR3 nucleotides are TGTGCCAGCAGCTTAGAGGGCGGGAGGAGCTCCTACGAGCAGTACTTC. Encoded protein: CASSLEGGRSSYEQYF.

This chain uses TRBV5-1 with TRBJ2-5, with a tentative D call TRBD1 (6 bases). The V and J ends lost 3 bases and 5 bases respectively, with 11 bases between them. The CDR3 runs 13 residues. Germline V gene sequence: CDR1 SGHRS, CDR2 YFSETQ. CDR3 DNA sequence: TGCGCCAGCAGCTCGGACAGTTTGGAGACCCAGTACTTC. Its protein product is CASSSDSLETQYF.

The chain combines TRBV4-3 with TRBJ2-6; D is unresolved. Per the germline V gene, CDR1 is LGHNA and CDR2 is YSLEER. This CDR3 is 16 amino acids long. The V end was cut by 1 base, the J end by 1 base, with 8 bases between. The CDR3 coding sequence is TGCGCCAGCAGCCAAGGGGTTCTTTCTGGGGCCAACGTCCTGACTTTC. Its translation: CASSQGVLSGANVLTF.

This clone was seen only a few times. The chain is built from TRBV21-1 and TRBJ2-2; TRBD1 is the table's D call and was not checked against the DNA. TRBV21-1 is noted as a pseudogene. This CDR3 has 13 residues. The CDR3 DNA is TGTGCCAGCAGCAACAGGGACACCGGGGAGCTGTTTTTT. Its protein is CASSNRDTGELFF.

The chain couples TRBV7-9 to TRBJ2-7; TRBD2 might be the D (5 bases). This CDR3 has 16 residues. Deletions cut 0 bases from V and 0 bases from J, with 12 bases between. CDR1 SEHNR and CDR2 FQNEAQ come from the germline V gene (reference sequence). DNA for the CDR3: TGTGCCAGCAGCTTAGCTGACGGACTCCGCTCCTACGAGCAGTACTTC. It encodes CASSLADGLRSYEQYF.

The chain joins TRBV6-5 to TRBJ1-3; possibly TRBD1 for D (5 bases). Looked up from germline, CDR1 is MNHEY and CDR2 is SVGAGI. This CDR3 is 14 amino acids long. Trimming stripped 2 bases from V and 4 bases from J, with 9 bases between. The CDR3 loop is CASSYRGSGNTIYF. For the CDR3, the DNA is TGTGCCAGCAGTTACAGGGGTTCCGGAAACACCATATATTTT.

This chain uses TRBV7-3 with TRBJ2-3, with 7 bases identical to TRBD2. V trimming: 5 bases; J trimming: 2 bases; junction bases outside the gene matches: 4. CDR3 size: 14 residues. CDR1 SGHTA and CDR2 FQGTGA come from the germline V gene. CDR3 sequence (DNA): TGTGCCAGCAGCATTCTAGCGGCCACAGATACGCAGTATTTT. It translates to CASSILAATDTQYF.

A remark on this clone: Just one base apart from a much larger clone, this may be a read error. The chain combines TRBV11-2 with TRBJ1-1, with D maybe TRBD1 (5 bases). Trimming shortened V by 4 bases and J by 4 bases, and 10 bases separated the two germline ends. The CDR3 is 13 amino acids. The germline CDR1 and CDR2 sequences are SGHAT and FQNNGV. The DNA for the CDR3 is TGTGCCAGCAGCTCAGGGTCCCCCACTGAAGCTTTCTTT. This encodes CASSSGSPTEAFF.

The chain carries TRBV11-1 and TRBJ1-6; D not certain. V shed 2 bases and J shed 7 bases, with 9 bases lying between them. The CDR3 runs to 14 residues. Germline V gene sequence: CDR1 SGHAT, CDR2 FQDESV (reference sequence). DNA of the CDR3: TGTGCCAGCAGCTTACGAGATTCCAATTCACCCCTCCACTTT. This sequence encodes CASSLRDSNSPLHF.

This clone occurred a few times. V and J are TRBV19 and TRBJ2-1, with D unclear. The CDR3 sequence is 14 residues long. V lost 2 bases, J lost 5 bases, and 10 bases lay in between. Germline CDR1 reads LNHDA; CDR2 reads SQIVND (reference sequence). The CDR3 sequence is CASSITTSDNEQFF. CDR3 nucleotide sequence: TGTGCCAGTAGTATAACAACGAGCGACAATGAGCAGTTCTTC.

As concerns this clone: This clone may be a read error of a much larger clone one base away. This sample also contains other DNA sequences that code for the same CDR3. V gene TRBV30 combines with J gene TRBJ1-2, with 10 nucleotides matching TRBD1. The trim removed 4 bases at V and 11 bases at J, leaving 7 bases unmatched. CDR3 length equals 12 residues. The germline CDR1 and CDR2 sequences are GTSNPN and SVGIG (reference sequence). DNA of the CDR3: TGTGCCTGGATGAGGGACAGGGGTGGTTACACCTTC. Translating it yields CAWMRDRGGYTF.

This chain connects TRBV5-1 to TRBJ2-3, with D possibly TRBD2 on 6 matching bases. The CDR3 spans 14 residues. CDR1 is SGHRS and CDR2 is YFSETQ in the germline V gene. V lost 7 bases, J lost 8 bases, and 20 bases lay in between. DNA for the CDR3: TGCGCCAGCGCCCCGGGACCGGGAGCGGTTACGCAGTATTTT. Its protein product is CASAPGPGAVTQYF.

The chain joins TRBV10-3 to TRBJ2-7, with 8 bases that match TRBD1. Trimming cost V 3 bases and J 3 bases; bases outside gene matches: 7. The germline CDR1 and CDR2 sequences are ENHRY and SYGVKD. This CDR3 has 15 residues. The CDR3 DNA reads as TGTGCCATCAGTGATGGAGGGACAGGTAACTACGAGCAGTACTTC. This gives the protein CAISDGGTGNYEQYF.

The chain is built from TRBV18 and TRBJ2-2; a weak D match, TRBD2 (5 bases). The V end lost 1 base, the J end lost 11 bases, and 20 bases lay between the germline ends. Germline CDR1 is KGHSH and CDR2 is LQKENI. CDR3 size: 16 residues. This chain's CDR3 is CASSPRRALSEVELFF. The CDR3 coding sequence is TGTGCCAGCTCACCACGGCGGGCCCTTTCGGAAGTCGAGCTGTTTTTT.

V gene TRBV6-1 combines with J gene TRBJ1-1; D might be TRBD1 (5 bases). The CDR3 spans 15 residues. Germline assignment: CDR1 MNHNS and CDR2 SASEGT. Trimming took 1 base from V and 1 from J, leaving 10 bases between them. The CDR3 reads CASSEGAGPNTEAFF. The CDR3, as DNA: TGTGCCAGCAGTGAAGGAGCAGGGCCGAACACTGAAGCTTTCTTT.

The V gene is TRBV28, the J gene TRBJ1-2; D perhaps matches TRBD1 (5 bases). CDR3 size: 13 residues. V was pared by 3 bases and J by 3 bases, with 8 bases between. CDR1 is MDHEN and CDR2 is SYDVKM in the germline V gene. This CDR3 is CASSFGRDYGYTF. The CDR3 DNA follows: TGTGCCAGCAGTTTCGGCAGGGACTATGGCTACACCTTC.

The genes are TRBV5-1 and TRBJ2-3; a weak D match, TRBD1 (6 bases). Trimming took 0 bases from V and 0 from J, leaving 11 bases between them. Germline-derived CDR1 and CDR2 are SGHRS and YFSETQ. This CDR3 has 16 residues. CDR3 in amino acids: CASSLEGVWSTDTQYF. The DNA for the CDR3 is TGCGCCAGCAGCTTGGAGGGGGTTTGGAGCACAGATACGCAGTATTTT. Drawing the rest from reference TRBV5-1 and TRBJ2-3, the complete variable domain is KAGVTQTPRYLIKTRGQQVTLSCSPISGHRSVSWYQQTPGQGLQFLFEYFSETQRNKGNFPGRFSGRQFSNSRSEMNVSTLELGDSALYLCASSLEGVWSTDTQYFGPGTRLTVL.

V gene TRBV7-8 combines with J gene TRBJ1-4, with 7 bases fitting TRBD1. Germline V gene lookup returns CDR1 SGHVS and CDR2 FQNEAQ. V lost 5 bases and J lost 8; bases outside the gene matches: 5. The length of the CDR3 is 13 residues. The CDR3 DNA reads TGTGCCAGCAGCCCCCACAGGGGAGAAAAACTGTTTTTT. This encodes CASSPHRGEKLFF.

V gene TRBV7-2 combines with J gene TRBJ2-7; 11 nucleotides match TRBD2. The ends lost 4 bases at V and 7 bases at J; junction bases unmatched: 12. This CDR3 spans 16 amino acids. Germline CDR1 is SGHTA and CDR2 is FQGNSA. In DNA form, the CDR3 reads TGTGCCAGCAGCTCGTATCTAGCGGGGGGCCTTGTAGAGCAGTACTTC. Residues: CASSSYLAGGLVEQYF. The full variable domain, its missing parts supplied by reference TRBV7-2 and TRBJ2-7, is GAGVSQSPSNKVTEKGKDVELRCDPISGHTALYWYRQSLGQGLEFLIYFQGNSAPDKSGLPSDRFSAERTGGSVSTLTIQRTQQEDSAVYLCASSSYLAGGLVEQYFGPGTRLTVT.

The chain couples TRBV5-4 to TRBJ1-6, with D possibly matching TRBD1 (5 bases). V was shortened by 4 bases and J by 3 bases, with 11 bases between the two germline ends. The CDR3 consists of 15 residues. Germline lookup yields CDR1 SGHNT and CDR2 YYREEE (reference sequence). DNA of the CDR3: TGTGCCAGCAGCCGGGACCCTAACTATAATTCACCCCTCCACTTT. Protein sequence: CASSRDPNYNSPLHF.

The genes are TRBV7-3 and TRBJ2-1; no firm D call. Germline loops: CDR1 SGHTA, CDR2 FQGTGA. The CDR3 contains 14 residues. Trimming removed 0 bases at V and 8 bases at J, with 11 bases between. The CDR3 sequence is CASSLTGNADEQFF. CDR3 bases: TGTGCCAGCAGCTTAACGGGCAACGCCGATGAGCAGTTCTTC.

This chain joins TRBV10-3 and TRBJ2-7, with D perhaps TRBD2 (6 bases). Trimming cost V 5 bases and J 2 bases, with 10 bases left between them. Germline V gene sequence: CDR1 ENHRY, CDR2 SYGVKD. CDR3 length: 13 amino acids. The DNA of the CDR3 is TGTGCCATCAGTAACAGCGGGCCCTACGAGCAGTACTTC. Protein sequence: CAISNSGPYEQYF.

This clone was seen once. The J gene is TRBJ2-1, the V gene TRBV5-5; 12 bases are a match to TRBD2. This CDR3 has 16 amino acids. The germline V gene encodes CDR1 SGHKS and CDR2 YYEKEE (reference sequence). Trimming cost V 4 bases and J 2 bases; bases outside gene matches: 4. The CDR3 DNA follows: TGTGCCAGCAGCCTACTAGCGGGAGGCACCTACAATGAGCAGTTCTTC. It specifies CASSLLAGGTYNEQFF. The whole variable domain, filled in from reference TRBV5-5 and TRBJ2-1, reads DAGVTQSPTHLIKTRGQQVTLRCSPISGHKSVSWYQQVLGQGPQFIFQYYEKEERGRGNFPDRFSARQFPNYSSELNVNALLLGDSALYLCASSLLAGGTYNEQFFGPGTRLTVL.

The sample holds one count of this clone. The chain carries TRBV6-1 and TRBJ2-2, with 7 nucleotides matching TRBD1. The germline CDR1 and CDR2 sequences are MNHNS and SASEGT. Trimming at V came to 8 bases and at J to 3 bases, leaving 6 bases not matched to a gene. This CDR3 has 14 residues. As DNA, the CDR3 is TGTGCCAGCGGCACAGGGGACCACACCGGGGAGCTGTTTTTT. Translation: CASGTGDHTGELFF.

The chain has TRBV30 and TRBJ2-3, with 8 bases identical to TRBD2. The CDR3 is made up of 15 amino acids. After removal of 1 base from V and 2 bases from J, the junction contained 5 bases not matched to a gene. Germline CDR1 and CDR2: GTSNPN and SVGIG (reference sequence). The CDR3 region has the DNA TGTGCCTGGAGTGGGGCAGCGGGAGCCACAGATACGCAGTATTTT. This encodes CAWSGAAGATDTQYF.

Only a few counts were recorded for this clone. V usage is TRBV19 and J usage is TRBJ1-1; no reliable D call. CDR1 is LNHDA and CDR2 is SQIVND in the germline V gene (reference sequence). The CDR3 length is 12 residues. Trimming shortened V by 1 base and J by 11 bases, and 11 bases separated the two germline ends. The CDR3 reads CASSIGGRRAFF. The CDR3 coding sequence is TGTGCCAGTAGTATAGGAGGCCGGCGCGCTTTCTTT.

The chain links TRBV2 to TRBJ2-6; D is unresolved. CDR1 SNHLY and CDR2 FYNNEI come from the germline V gene. This CDR3 is 15 amino acids long. V lost 11 bases and J lost 2, with 16 bases in between. The DNA for the CDR3 is TGTGCCTTTACGGGTTTTAGCCCTGGGGCCAACGTCCTGACTTTC. Protein sequence: CAFTGFSPGANVLTF.

CDR3 sequence: CASSNRQVSYEQYF. CDR3 nucleotide sequence: TGTGCCAGCAGTAACCGACAGGTCTCCTACGAGCAGTACTTC. The chain combines TRBV6-6 with TRBJ2-7; maybe TRBD1 (6 bases). Per the germline V gene, CDR1 is MNHNY and CDR2 is SVGAGI (reference sequence). The length of the CDR3 is 14 residues. V was pared by 5 bases and J by 0 bases, with 11 bases between.

This clone was seen repeatedly, ten times or more. Other DNA sequences in this sample translate to the same CDR3. The chain links TRBV6-5 to TRBJ2-2; D gene unclear. Trimming took 0 bases from V and 1 from J, leaving 6 bases between them. Germline V gene sequence: CDR1 MNHEY, CDR2 SVGAGI. The CDR3 has 15 residues. CDR3 in DNA: TGTGCCAGCAGTTACTCGACGGTGAACACCGGGGAGCTGTTTTTT. As protein: CASSYSTVNTGELFF.

This clone was recorded only once. This chain links TRBV7-6 with TRBJ2-7, with D possibly being TRBD1 (6 bases). V lost 0 bases and J lost 7, with 7 bases in between. This CDR3 is 12 amino acids long. CDR1 and CDR2 from the germline V gene are SGHVS and FNYEAQ. The DNA of the CDR3 is TGTGCCAGCAGCTTAGCCACAGGGGAGCAGTACTTC. The encoded protein is CASSLATGEQYF.

The V and J genes are TRBV30 and TRBJ1-4; the match to TRBD1 covers 7 bases. The CDR3 sequence is 14 residues long. Trimming at V came to 4 bases and at J to 0 bases, leaving 2 bases not matched to a gene. Germline V gene lookup returns CDR1 GTSNPN and CDR2 SVGIG (reference sequence). The CDR3 spells CAWTGGATNEKLFF. The CDR3 DNA reads as TGTGCCTGGACAGGGGGTGCAACTAATGAAAAACTGTTTTTT. Using reference TRBV30 and TRBJ1-4 for the parts outside the CDR3, the full variable domain is SQTIHQWPATLVQPVGSPLSLECTVEGTSNPNLYWYRQAAGRGLQLLFYSVGIGQISSEVPQNLSASRPQDRQFILSSKKLLLSDSGFYLCAWTGGATNEKLFFGSGTQLSVL.